The clone carrying this T cell receptor (beta chain) was recorded only once. Its antigen is still unknown. The sample originates from a study of T cell responses to AZD1222 COVID-19 vaccine. General study findings and limits: The donor cohort was predominantly white British with a female majority, and clonal diversity may have been underestimated. Among spike-specific TCRs, nearly half reportedly target unmutated variant regions. The study identified only five or six AZD1222 recipients as seropositive at baseline. With two AZD1222 doses given, Spike-specific TCR breadth and depth both rose.

This table comes from immunoSEQ multiplex PCR, and its TCRdb copy is limited to in-frame clones, with some not included. The table lists over 150,000 clones, about nine tenths of them singletons. The receptor comes from an adult in good health. The sample in question was peripheral blood, obtained on day 0 of AZD1222 vaccination.

This CDR3 reads CASSQESRGAGGYTF. The CDR3 DNA reads as TGCGCCAGCAGCCAAGAGTCCAGGGGAGCAGGTGGCTACACCTTC. This chain links TRBV4-1 with TRBJ1-2, with D perhaps TRBD1 (6 bases). V was pared by 0 bases and J by 7 bases, with 15 bases between. Per germline, CDR1 MGHRA and CDR2 YSYEKL. The CDR3 spans 15 residues.